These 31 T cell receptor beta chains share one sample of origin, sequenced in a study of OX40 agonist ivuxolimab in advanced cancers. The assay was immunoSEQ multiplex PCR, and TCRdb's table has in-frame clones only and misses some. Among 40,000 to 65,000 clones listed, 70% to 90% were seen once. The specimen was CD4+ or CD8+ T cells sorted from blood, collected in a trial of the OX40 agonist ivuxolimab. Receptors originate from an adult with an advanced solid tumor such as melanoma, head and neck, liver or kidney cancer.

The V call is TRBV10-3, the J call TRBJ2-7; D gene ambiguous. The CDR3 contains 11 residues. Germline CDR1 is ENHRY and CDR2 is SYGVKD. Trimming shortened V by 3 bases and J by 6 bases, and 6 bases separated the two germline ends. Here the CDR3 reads CAISDEFEQYF. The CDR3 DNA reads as TGTGCCATCAGTGATGAGTTCGAGCAGTACTTC.

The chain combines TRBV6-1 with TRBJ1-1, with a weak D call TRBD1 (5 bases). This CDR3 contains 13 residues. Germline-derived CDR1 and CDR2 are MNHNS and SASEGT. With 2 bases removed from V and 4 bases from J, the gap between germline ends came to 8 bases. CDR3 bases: TGTGCCAGCAGTGAATGGGGGATCACTGAAGCTTTCTTT. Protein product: CASSEWGITEAFF.

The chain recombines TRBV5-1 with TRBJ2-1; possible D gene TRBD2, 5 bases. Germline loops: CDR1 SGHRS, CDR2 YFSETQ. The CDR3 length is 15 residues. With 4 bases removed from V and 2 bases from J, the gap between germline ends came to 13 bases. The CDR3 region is CASSPDEGAYNEQFF. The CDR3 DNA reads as TGCGCCAGCAGCCCGGACGAGGGAGCCTACAATGAGCAGTTCTTC.

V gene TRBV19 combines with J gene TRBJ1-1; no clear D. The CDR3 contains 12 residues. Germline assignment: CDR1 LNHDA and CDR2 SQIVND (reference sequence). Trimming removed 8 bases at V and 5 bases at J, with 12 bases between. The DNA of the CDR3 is TGTGCCAGTTTAACCCCGGGGACTGAAGCTTTCTTT. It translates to CASLTPGTEAFF.

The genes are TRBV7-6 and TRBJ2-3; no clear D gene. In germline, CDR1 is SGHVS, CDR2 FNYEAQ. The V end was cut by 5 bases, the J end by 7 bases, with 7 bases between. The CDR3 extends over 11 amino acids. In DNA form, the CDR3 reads TGTGCCAGCAGCCCCCGCAATACGCAGTATTTT. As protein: CASSPRNTQYF.

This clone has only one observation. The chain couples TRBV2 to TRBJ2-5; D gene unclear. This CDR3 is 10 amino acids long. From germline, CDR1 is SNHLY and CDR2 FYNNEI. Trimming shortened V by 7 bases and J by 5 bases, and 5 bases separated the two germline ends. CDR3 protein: CASMVETQYF. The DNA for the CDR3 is TGTGCCAGCATGGTGGAGACCCAGTACTTC.

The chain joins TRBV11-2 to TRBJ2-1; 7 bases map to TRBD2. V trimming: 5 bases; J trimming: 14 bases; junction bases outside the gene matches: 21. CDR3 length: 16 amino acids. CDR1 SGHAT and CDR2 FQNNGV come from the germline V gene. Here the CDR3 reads CASSKDPSTSSNDEFF. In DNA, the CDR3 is TGTGCCAGCAGCAAAGACCCTTCGACTAGCTCTAATGATGAGTTCTTC.

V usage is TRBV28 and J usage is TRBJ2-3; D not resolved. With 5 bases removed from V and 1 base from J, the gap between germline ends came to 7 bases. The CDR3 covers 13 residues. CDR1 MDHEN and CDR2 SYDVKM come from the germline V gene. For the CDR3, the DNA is TGTGCCAGCAGTGCTGGAGGCACAGATACGCAGTATTTT. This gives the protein CASSAGGTDTQYF. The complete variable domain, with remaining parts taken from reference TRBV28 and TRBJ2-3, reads DVKVTQSSRYLVKRTGEKVFLECVQDMDHENMFWYRQDPGLGLRLIYFSYDVKMKEKGDIPEGYSVSREKKERFSLILESASTNQTSMYLCASSAGGTDTQYFGPGTRLTVL.

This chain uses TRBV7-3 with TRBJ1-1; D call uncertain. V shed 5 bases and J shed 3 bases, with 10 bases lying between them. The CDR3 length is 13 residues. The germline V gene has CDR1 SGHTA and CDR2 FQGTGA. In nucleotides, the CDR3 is TGTGCCAGCAGCGCTTCAGGAGACACTGAAGCTTTCTTT. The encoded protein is CASSASGDTEAFF.

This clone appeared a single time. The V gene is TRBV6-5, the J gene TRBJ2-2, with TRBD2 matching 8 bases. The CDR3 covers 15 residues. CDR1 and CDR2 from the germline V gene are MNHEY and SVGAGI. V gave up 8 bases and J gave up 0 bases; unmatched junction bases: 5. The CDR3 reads CASGLAGSNTGELFF. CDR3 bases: TGTGCCAGCGGCTTAGCGGGATCGAACACCGGGGAGCTGTTTTTT.

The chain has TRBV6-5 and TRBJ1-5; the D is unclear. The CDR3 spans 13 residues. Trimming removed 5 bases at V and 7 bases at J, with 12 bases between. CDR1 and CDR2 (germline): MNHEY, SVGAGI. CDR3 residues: CASSDNAGQPQHF. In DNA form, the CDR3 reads TGTGCCAGCAGTGATAACGCAGGCCAGCCCCAGCATTTT.

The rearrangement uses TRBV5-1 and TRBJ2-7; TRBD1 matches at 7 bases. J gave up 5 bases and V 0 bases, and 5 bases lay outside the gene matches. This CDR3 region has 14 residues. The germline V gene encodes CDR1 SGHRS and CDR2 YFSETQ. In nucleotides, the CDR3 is TGCGCCAGCAGCTTGGGTGACAGGGCCAACGAGCAGTACTTC. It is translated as CASSLGDRANEQYF.

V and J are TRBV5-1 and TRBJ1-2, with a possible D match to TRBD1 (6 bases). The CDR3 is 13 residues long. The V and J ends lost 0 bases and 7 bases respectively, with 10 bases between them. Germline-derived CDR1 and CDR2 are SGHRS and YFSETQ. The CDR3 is CASSLDRERGYTF. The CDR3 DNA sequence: TGCGCCAGCAGCTTGGACAGGGAGCGTGGCTACACCTTC. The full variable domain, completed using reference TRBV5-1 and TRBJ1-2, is KAGVTQTPRYLIKTRGQQVTLSCSPISGHRSVSWYQQTPGQGLQFLFEYFSETQRNKGNFPGRFSGRQFSNSRSEMNVSTLELGDSALYLCASSLDRERGYTFGSGTRLTVV.

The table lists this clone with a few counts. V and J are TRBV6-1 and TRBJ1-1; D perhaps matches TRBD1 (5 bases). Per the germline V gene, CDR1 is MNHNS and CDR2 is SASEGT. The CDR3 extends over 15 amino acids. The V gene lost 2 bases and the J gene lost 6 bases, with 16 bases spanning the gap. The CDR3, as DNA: TGTGCCAGCAGTGAACGGTTCCCGGGGCTGGCTGAAGCTTTCTTT. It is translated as CASSERFPGLAEAFF.

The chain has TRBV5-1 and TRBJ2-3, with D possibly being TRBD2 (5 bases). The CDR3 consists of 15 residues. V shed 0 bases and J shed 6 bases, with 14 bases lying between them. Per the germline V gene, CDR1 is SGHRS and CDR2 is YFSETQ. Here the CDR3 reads CASSLGLLEGDTQYF. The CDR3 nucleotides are TGCGCCAGCAGCTTGGGTTTACTAGAGGGCGATACGCAGTATTTT.

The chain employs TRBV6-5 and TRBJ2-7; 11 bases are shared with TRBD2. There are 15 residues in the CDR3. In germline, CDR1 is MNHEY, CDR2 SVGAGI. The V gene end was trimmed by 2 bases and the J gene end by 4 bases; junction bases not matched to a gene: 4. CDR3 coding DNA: TGTGCCAGCAGTTACGTAGCGGGGGGGCGGTACGAGCAGTACTTC. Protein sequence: CASSYVAGGRYEQYF.

Written as DNA, the CDR3 is TGTGCCAGTAGTATATCGGGACTAGCGGGAGTAGCTACGGCCAAAAACATTCAGTACTTC. Its protein is CASSISGLAGVATAKNIQYF. J is TRBJ2-4 and V is TRBV19, with TRBD2 identical over 14 bases. V trimming: 2 bases; J trimming: 1 base; junction bases outside the gene matches: 10. Germline values: CDR1 LNHDA, CDR2 SQIVND (reference sequence). The CDR3 has 20 amino acids.

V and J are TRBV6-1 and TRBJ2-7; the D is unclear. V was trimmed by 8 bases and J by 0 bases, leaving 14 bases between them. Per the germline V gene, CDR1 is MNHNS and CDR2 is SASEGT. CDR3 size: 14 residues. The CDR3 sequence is CASQTLLSSYEQYF. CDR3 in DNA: TGTGCCAGCCAAACTTTACTTAGCTCCTACGAGCAGTACTTC.

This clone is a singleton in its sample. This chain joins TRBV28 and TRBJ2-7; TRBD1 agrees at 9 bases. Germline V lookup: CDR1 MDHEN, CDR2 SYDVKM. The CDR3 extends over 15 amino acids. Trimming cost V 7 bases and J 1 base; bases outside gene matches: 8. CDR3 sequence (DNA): TGTGCCAGCACCTTAGGGGGACAGGGTTCCTACGAGCAGTACTTC. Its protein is CASTLGGQGSYEQYF.

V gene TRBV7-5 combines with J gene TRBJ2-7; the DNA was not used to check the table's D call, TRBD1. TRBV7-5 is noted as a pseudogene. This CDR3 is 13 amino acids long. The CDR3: CARSPRFSGQGDV. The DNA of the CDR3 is TGTGCCAGAAGCCCAAGGTTCTCAGGACAGGGGGACGTA.

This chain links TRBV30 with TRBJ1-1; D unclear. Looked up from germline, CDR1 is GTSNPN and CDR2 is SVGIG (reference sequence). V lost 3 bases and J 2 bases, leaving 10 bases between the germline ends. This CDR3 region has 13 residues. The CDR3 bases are TGTGCCTGGAGGAACCAGCTAAACACTGAAGCTTTCTTT. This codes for CAWRNQLNTEAFF.

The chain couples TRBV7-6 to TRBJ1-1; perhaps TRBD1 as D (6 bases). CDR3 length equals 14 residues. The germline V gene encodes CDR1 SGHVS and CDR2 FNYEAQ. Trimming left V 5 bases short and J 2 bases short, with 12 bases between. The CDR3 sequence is CASSPLDSNTEAFF. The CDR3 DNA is TGTGCCAGCAGCCCCTTGGACAGCAACACTGAAGCTTTCTTT.

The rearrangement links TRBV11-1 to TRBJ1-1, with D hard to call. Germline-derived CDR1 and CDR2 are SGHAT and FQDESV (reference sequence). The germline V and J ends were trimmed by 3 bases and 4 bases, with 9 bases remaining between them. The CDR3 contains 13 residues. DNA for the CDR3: TGTGCCAGCAGCTTGGAGGAGACCACTGAAGCTTTCTTT. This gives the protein CASSLEETTEAFF.

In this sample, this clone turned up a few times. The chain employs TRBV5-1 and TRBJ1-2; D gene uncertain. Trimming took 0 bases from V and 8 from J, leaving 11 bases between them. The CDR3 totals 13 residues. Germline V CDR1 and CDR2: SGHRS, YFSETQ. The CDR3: CASSLASGEGYTF. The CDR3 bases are TGCGCCAGCAGCTTGGCCTCAGGAGAAGGCTACACCTTC.

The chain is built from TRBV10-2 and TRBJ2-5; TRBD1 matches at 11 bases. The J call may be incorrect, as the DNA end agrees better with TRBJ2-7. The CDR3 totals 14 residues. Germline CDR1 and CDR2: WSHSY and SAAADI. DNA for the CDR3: TGCGCCACCAGCACGGGACAGGGGGTCCACGAGCAGTACTTC. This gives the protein CATSTGQGVHEQYF.

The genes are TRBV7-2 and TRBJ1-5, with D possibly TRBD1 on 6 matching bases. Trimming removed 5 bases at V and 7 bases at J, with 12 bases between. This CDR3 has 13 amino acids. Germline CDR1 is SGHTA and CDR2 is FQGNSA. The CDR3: CASSANRDQPQHF. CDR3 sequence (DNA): TGTGCCAGCAGCGCAAACAGGGACCAGCCCCAGCATTTT.

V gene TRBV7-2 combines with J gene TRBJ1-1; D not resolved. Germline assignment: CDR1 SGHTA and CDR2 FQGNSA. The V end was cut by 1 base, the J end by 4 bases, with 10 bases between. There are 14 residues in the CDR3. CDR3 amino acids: CASSLENRGTEAFF. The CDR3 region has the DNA TGTGCCAGCAGCTTAGAAAACCGGGGCACTGAAGCTTTCTTT.

This CDR3 is CASSPLGTGTNTGELFF. CDR3 bases: TGTGCCAGCTCACCCCTGGGGACAGGGACAAACACCGGGGAGCTGTTTTTT. The genes are TRBV18 and TRBJ2-2; 9 nucleotides match TRBD1. Germline CDR1 and CDR2: KGHSH and LQKENI. The V gene end was trimmed by 3 bases and the J gene end by 2 bases; junction bases not matched to a gene: 7. The length of the CDR3 is 17 residues.

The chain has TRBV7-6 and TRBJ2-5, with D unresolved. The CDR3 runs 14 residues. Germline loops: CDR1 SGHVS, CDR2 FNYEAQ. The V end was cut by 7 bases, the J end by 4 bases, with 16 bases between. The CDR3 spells CASTAELARETQYF. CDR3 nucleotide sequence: TGTGCCAGCACCGCGGAACTGGCGAGAGAGACCCAGTACTTC.

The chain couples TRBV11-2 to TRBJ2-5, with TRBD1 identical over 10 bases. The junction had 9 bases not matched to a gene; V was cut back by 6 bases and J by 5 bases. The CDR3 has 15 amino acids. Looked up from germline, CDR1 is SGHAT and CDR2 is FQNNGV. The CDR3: CASRSTGGGSETQYF. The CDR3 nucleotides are TGTGCCAGCAGGTCGACAGGGGGCGGTTCCGAGACCCAGTACTTC.

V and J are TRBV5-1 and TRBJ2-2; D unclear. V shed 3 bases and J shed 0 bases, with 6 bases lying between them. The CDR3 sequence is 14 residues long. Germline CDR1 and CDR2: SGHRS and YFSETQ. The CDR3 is CASSSQSNTGELFF. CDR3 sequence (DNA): TGCGCCAGCAGCTCGCAGTCGAACACCGGGGAGCTGTTTTTT.